These 32 T cell receptor beta chains were sequenced from one sample in a study of T-cell memory formation after mild COVID-19. TCRdb passed the 5' RACE reads through MiXCR, listing each CDR3 protein once. The sample has 120,000 to 150,000 distinct CDR3 sequences, 6% to 7% seen once; the top ten hold under 2.5%. Input material: PBMCs or a T cell subset sorted from them (not recorded which). The source of these receptors is an adult woman who had mild COVID-19 (a few samples of this study predate the infection). Cell type and time point are not known.

Ten or more counts support this clonotype. CDR3 residues: CASSLFVGTSTDTQYF. As DNA, the CDR3 is TGCGCCAGCAGCTTGTTTGTCGGGACTAGCACAGATACGCAGTATTTT. The chain couples TRBV5-1 to TRBJ2-3; D is perhaps TRBD2 (6 bases). Germline values: CDR1 SGHRS, CDR2 YFSETQ. The V end lost 1 base, the J end lost 0 bases, and 12 bases lay between the germline ends. This CDR3 region has 16 residues.

This clonotype appeared many times. This chain links TRBV27 with TRBJ1-2, with TRBD1 identical over 11 bases. V shed 2 bases, J shed 6 bases, and the junction held 8 bases outside the gene matches. There are 16 residues in the CDR3. Germline loops: CDR1 MNHEY, CDR2 SMNVEV (reference sequence). The CDR3 loop is CASSLLRDRGYNGYTF. In DNA, the CDR3 is TGTGCCAGCAGTTTACTCCGGGACAGGGGGTACAATGGCTACACCTTC.

This clonotype appeared a few times. This chain's CDR3 is CASSQAGTVLYGYTF. The CDR3 nucleotides read TGCGCCAGCAGCCAAGCCGGGACAGTCCTCTATGGCTACACCTTC. The chain employs TRBV4-3 and TRBJ1-2; 7 bases align to TRBD1. This CDR3 is 15 amino acids long. V trimming: 1 base; J trimming: 4 bases; junction bases outside the gene matches: 6. Germline V gives CDR1 LGHNA, CDR2 YSLEER.

This clonotype occurred a few times. The rearrangement links TRBV7-9 to TRBJ1-3; TRBD1 aligns across 8 bases. The CDR3 sequence is 16 residues long. Germline V gene lookup returns CDR1 SEHNR and CDR2 FQNEAQ (reference sequence). V lost 5 bases to trimming and J lost 0 bases; unmatched junction nucleotides: 6. CDR3 in amino acids: CASSLRQGYSGNTIYF. Here the CDR3 DNA reads TGTGCCAGCAGCCTACGACAGGGGTACTCTGGAAACACCATATATTTT.

This clonotype was picked up many times. This chain joins TRBV4-3 and TRBJ2-2; 12 nucleotides align to TRBD2. Germline-derived CDR1 and CDR2 are LGHNA and YSLEER. V shed 2 bases, J shed 10 bases, and the junction held 8 bases outside the gene matches. The CDR3 is 16 residues long. In DNA, the CDR3 is TGCGCCAGCAGCCAAAAGCTAGCGGGAGGGCCAGAGGAGCTGTTTTTT. This encodes CASSQKLAGGPEELFF.

There are a few counts of this clonotype. The chain employs TRBV6-2 or TRBV6-3 and TRBJ1-6, with 8 bases fitting TRBD1. Trimming took 6 bases from V and 9 from J; bases not matched to a gene: 7. Per germline, CDR1 MNHEY and CDR2 SVGEGT. The CDR3 has 14 residues. The CDR3 DNA is TGTGCCAGCAGCAACCAGGGGGCAGGTTCACCCCTCCACTTT. This translates into CASSNQGAGSPLHF.

J is TRBJ2-7 and V is TRBV12-3 or TRBV12-4, with TRBD2 as a possible D gene (6 bases). CDR3 length: 12 residues. V was shortened by 5 bases and J by 9 bases, with 14 bases between the two germline ends. CDR3 protein: CASSRDVGGQYF. The CDR3 region has the DNA TGTGCCAGCAGTCGGGACGTGGGAGGGCAGTACTTC.

This clonotype appeared many times. This sequence joins TRBV5-6 and TRBJ1-6; D call uncertain. V lost 0 bases and J 10 bases, leaving 11 bases between the germline ends. Germline V gene lookup returns CDR1 SGHDT and CDR2 YYEEEE. The CDR3 sequence is 14 residues long. CDR3 nucleotide sequence: TGTGCCAGCAGCTTGGTTGGCAGGAACTCACCCCTCCACTTT. Protein: CASSLVGRNSPLHF.

This clonotype was seen repeatedly, ten times or more. This chain connects TRBV4-3 to TRBJ2-7; possible D gene TRBD1, 6 bases. The V end lost 0 bases, the J end lost 2 bases, and 14 bases lay between the germline ends. This CDR3 is 16 amino acids long. From germline, CDR1 is LGHNA and CDR2 YSLEER. CDR3 loop: CASSQDHRAGTYEQYF. For the CDR3, the DNA is TGCGCCAGCAGCCAAGATCACAGGGCAGGGACCTACGAGCAGTACTTC.

This clonotype was recorded many times. The DNA of the CDR3 is TGCGCCAGCAGCCAAGTTACAGGGTTCTACAATGAGCAGTTCTTC. Its translation: CASSQVTGFYNEQFF. J is TRBJ2-1 and V is TRBV4-3; D may be TRBD1 (6 bases). Germline CDR1 LGHNA, CDR2 YSLEER. This CDR3 has 15 amino acids. Between the trimmed V and J ends, which lost 1 base and 3 bases, there was a span of 10 bases.

The chain recombines TRBV29-1 with TRBJ2-3; D is ambiguous. CDR1 and CDR2 from the germline V gene are SQVTM and ANQGSEA. The V gene lost 8 bases and the J gene lost 0 bases, with 9 bases spanning the gap. The CDR3 spans 12 residues. CDR3 in DNA: TGCAGCCCTAAGGACAGCACAGATACGCAGTATTTT. Amino acids: CSPKDSTDTQYF.

This clonotype is medium-sized in the sample. The chain recombines TRBV7-9 with TRBJ2-7, with TRBD2 identical over 8 bases. V lost 5 bases, J lost 6 bases, and 9 bases stayed unmatched. Germline V gene lookup returns CDR1 SEHNR and CDR2 FQNEAQ (reference sequence). The CDR3 is 14 amino acids. CDR3 sequence (DNA): TGTGCCAGCAGCGCCCCAGCGGGGGTCGGCGAGCAGTACTTC. Amino acid sequence: CASSAPAGVGEQYF.

This clonotype came up many times. This chain connects TRBV12-3 or TRBV12-4 to TRBJ1-4; D is perhaps TRBD1 (5 bases). The CDR3 loop spans 13 amino acids. V lost 8 bases to trimming and J lost 8 bases, with 15 bases between them. The CDR3 coding sequence is TGTGCCAGCGGGCGGGGACTAGGGGAAAAACTGTTTTTT. Translated, it gives CASGRGLGEKLFF.

The V gene is TRBV20-1, the J gene TRBJ1-3; the D gene is possibly TRBD1 (6 bases). Germline-derived CDR1 and CDR2 are DFQATT and SNEGSKA (reference sequence). Trimming left V 3 bases short and J 0 bases short, with 9 bases between. The CDR3 has 14 residues. The CDR3 loop is CSASGGPSGNTIYF. The DNA of the CDR3 is TGCAGTGCTAGTGGGGGCCCCTCTGGAAACACCATATATTTT.

There are a few counts of this clonotype. The genes are TRBV12-3 or TRBV12-4 and TRBJ2-7; 7 bases align to TRBD1. This CDR3 region has 14 residues. The V gene end was trimmed by 5 bases and the J gene end by 4 bases; junction bases not matched to a gene: 8. The CDR3 sequence: CASSHQGGSYEQYF. CDR3 DNA sequence: TGTGCCAGCAGTCACCAAGGGGGCTCGTACGAGCAGTACTTC.

This clonotype has a count of ten or more. In nucleotides, the CDR3 is TGTGCCATCAGTGATAAGGGGGCCCGTACAGATACGCAGTATTTT. This codes for CAISDKGARTDTQYF. The rearrangement links TRBV10-3 to TRBJ2-3, with TRBD1 identical over 7 bases. V shed 3 bases, J shed 3 bases, and the junction held 6 bases outside the gene matches. The CDR3 extends over 15 amino acids. The germline V gene has CDR1 ENHRY and CDR2 SYGVKD.

J is TRBJ1-4 and V is TRBV12-3 or TRBV12-4; TRBD1 is a possible D gene (6 bases). The CDR3 loop spans 13 amino acids. The V end lost 3 bases, the J end lost 8 bases, and 10 bases lay between the germline ends. CDR3 bases: TGTGCCAGCAGTTTTGGGACAAACGAAAAACTGTTTTTT. Its translation is CASSFGTNEKLFF.

The rearrangement uses TRBV28 and TRBJ2-4; 8 bases agree with TRBD2. Trimming took 8 bases from V and 0 from J; bases not matched to a gene: 6. There are 15 residues in the CDR3. Germline V gene data show CDR1 as MDHEN and CDR2 as SYDVKM. DNA for the CDR3: TGTGCCAGCGCGACCGGGGGGGTAGCCAAAAACATTCAGTACTTC. Translation gives CASATGGVAKNIQYF.

This clonotype showed up many times. The V gene is TRBV6-6, the J gene TRBJ1-2, with 9 bases aligning to TRBD1. This CDR3 is 14 amino acids long. V was clipped by 0 bases and J by 8 bases; unmatched bases: 4. CDR1 and CDR2 (germline): MNHNY, SVGAGI (reference sequence). The CDR3 DNA reads as TGTGCCAGCAGTTACTCGAGACAGGGGGAAGGCTACACCTTC. It codes for CASSYSRQGEGYTF.

This clonotype was seen only a few times. The chain recombines TRBV20-1 with TRBJ1-1, with a tentative D call TRBD1 (5 bases). The ends were cut back, 5 bases at V and 1 base at J, with 26 bases in the middle. Germline CDR1 DFQATT, CDR2 SNEGSKA (reference sequence). The CDR3 is made up of 18 amino acids. CDR3 nucleotides: TGCAGTGCTCTGAACCACGGGACTCTTGCGGGTCGGAACACTGAAGCTTTCTTT. It is translated as CSALNHGTLAGRNTEAFF.

The gene calls are TRBV2 and TRBJ2-7, with 7 positions matching TRBD2. This CDR3 has 13 amino acids. V was clipped by 5 bases and J by 2 bases; unmatched bases: 3. Germline V gene sequence: CDR1 SNHLY, CDR2 FYNNEI. CDR3 in DNA: TGTGCCAGCAGTCGACTAGCTGCCTACGAGCAGTACTTC. Translating it yields CASSRLAAYEQYF.

This chain joins TRBV29-1 and TRBJ1-1; the match to TRBD1 covers 10 bases. The V gene end was trimmed by 2 bases and the J gene end by 3 bases; junction bases not matched to a gene: 3. Looked up from germline, CDR1 is SQVTM and CDR2 is ANQGSEA. The CDR3 has 14 amino acids. The CDR3 coding sequence is TGCAGCGTTGAAAGGACAGGGGGGCACACTGAAGCTTTCTTT. It encodes CSVERTGGHTEAFF. Full variable domain (remainder filled in from reference TRBV29-1 and TRBJ1-1): SAVISQKPSRDICQRGTSLTIQCQVDSQVTMMFWYRQQPGQSLTLIATANQGSEATYESGFVIDKFPISRPNLTFSTLTVSNMSPEDSSIYLCSVERTGGHTEAFFGQGTRLTVV.

This clonotype was counted a few times. J is TRBJ2-3 and V is TRBV6-6; D unclear. Germline V gene data show CDR1 as MNHNY and CDR2 as SVGAGI (reference sequence). CDR3 length: 12 residues. Trimming left V 2 bases short and J 6 bases short, with 6 bases between. The CDR3 loop reads CASSYLRDTQYF. In DNA form, the CDR3 reads TGTGCCAGCAGTTACCTACGGGATACGCAGTATTTT.

This clonotype showed up just a few times. The V and J genes are TRBV20-1 and TRBJ2-1; 8 bases map to TRBD1. The CDR3 sequence is 13 residues long. V was clipped by 6 bases and J by 6 bases; unmatched bases: 7. Germline V gene lookup returns CDR1 DFQATT and CDR2 SNEGSKA (reference sequence). The CDR3: CSARTGLSNEQFF. In DNA form, the CDR3 reads TGCAGTGCCAGGACAGGGTTAAGCAATGAGCAGTTCTTC.

This clonotype was observed many times. V gene TRBV5-6 combines with J gene TRBJ1-5, with TRBD1 identical over 9 bases. The CDR3 spans 16 residues. CDR1 and CDR2 (germline): SGHDT, YYEEEE. Losses at the gene ends were 4 bases for V and 4 bases for J; bases not matched to a gene: 9. This CDR3 reads CASSVDRGHRNQPQHF. CDR3 sequence (DNA): TGTGCCAGCAGCGTGGACAGGGGACACCGAAATCAGCCCCAGCATTTT.

This clonotype was observed a few times. The chain carries TRBV7-9 and TRBJ2-3; perhaps TRBD1 as D (5 bases). Trimming shortened V by 1 base and J by 3 bases, and 14 bases separated the two germline ends. CDR1 is SEHNR and CDR2 is FQNEAQ in the germline V gene (reference sequence). This CDR3 is 16 amino acids long. CDR3 sequence reads: CASSLGTGSNTDTQYF. The CDR3 nucleotides are TGTGCCAGCAGCTTAGGAACAGGTAGTAATACAGATACGCAGTATTTT.

The chain is built from TRBV2 and TRBJ2-2, with D hard to call. V shed 5 bases and J shed 1 base, with 5 bases lying between them. The CDR3 is 13 residues long. CDR1 and CDR2 from the germline V gene are SNHLY and FYNNEI. CDR3 nucleotide sequence: TGTGCCAGCAGTCGAGAGAACACCGGGGAGCTGTTTTTT. It codes for CASSRENTGELFF.

This clonotype has a handful of counts. This CDR3 reads CASSPGRGIGEQYF. The CDR3 nucleotides read TGTGCCAGCAGCCCGGGACGGGGAATTGGCGAGCAGTACTTC. The gene calls are TRBV12-3 or TRBV12-4 and TRBJ2-7; either TRBD1 or TRBD2 may fit D (5 bases each). The V end was cut by 6 bases, the J end by 6 bases, with 18 bases between. The CDR3 loop spans 14 amino acids.

The chain links TRBV6-5 to TRBJ2-1, with unresolved D. Per the germline V gene, CDR1 is MNHEY and CDR2 is SVGAGI. The CDR3 is 10 amino acids. V shed 7 bases and J shed 8 bases, with 6 bases lying between them. CDR3 coding DNA: TGTGCCAGCATGGTCTATGAGCAGTTCTTC. Amino acids: CASMVYEQFF.

This clonotype turned up a few times. The J gene is TRBJ2-1, the V gene TRBV5-4; no clear D gene. V was shortened by 0 bases and J by 5 bases, with 9 bases between the two germline ends. The CDR3 spans 14 residues. From germline, CDR1 is SGHNT and CDR2 YYREEE (reference sequence). Here the CDR3 DNA reads TGTGCCAGCAGCTTGGGCCGGATAAACAATGAGCAGTTCTTC. Translating it yields CASSLGRINNEQFF. The full variable domain, with the rest looked up from reference TRBV5-4 and TRBJ2-1, is ETGVTQSPTHLIKTRGQQVTLRCSSQSGHNTVSWYQQALGQGPQFIFQYYREEENGRGNFPPRFSGLQFPNYSSELNVNALELDDSALYLCASSLGRINNEQFFGPGTRLTVL.

This clonotype was recorded many times. The chain has TRBV20-1 and TRBJ2-2; D is undetermined. Germline V gene sequence: CDR1 DFQATT, CDR2 SNEGSKA (reference sequence). The CDR3 extends over 15 amino acids. The ends were cut back, 3 bases at V and 0 bases at J, with 11 bases in the middle. The CDR3 protein is CSAREVRANTGELFF. In DNA, the CDR3 is TGCAGTGCTAGGGAAGTTCGGGCGAACACCGGGGAGCTGTTTTTT.

The genes are TRBV24-1 and TRBJ1-5, with 10 positions matching TRBD1. Losses at the gene ends were 9 bases for V and 6 bases for J; bases not matched to a gene: 22. The germline gives CDR1 KGHDR, CDR2 SFDVKD. The CDR3 contains 19 residues. CDR3 nucleotides: TGTGCCACCCTACGACGGAATCCCGGGGACAGGGGTCAGAGTCAGCCCCAGCATTTT. This gives the protein CATLRRNPGDRGQSQPQHF.